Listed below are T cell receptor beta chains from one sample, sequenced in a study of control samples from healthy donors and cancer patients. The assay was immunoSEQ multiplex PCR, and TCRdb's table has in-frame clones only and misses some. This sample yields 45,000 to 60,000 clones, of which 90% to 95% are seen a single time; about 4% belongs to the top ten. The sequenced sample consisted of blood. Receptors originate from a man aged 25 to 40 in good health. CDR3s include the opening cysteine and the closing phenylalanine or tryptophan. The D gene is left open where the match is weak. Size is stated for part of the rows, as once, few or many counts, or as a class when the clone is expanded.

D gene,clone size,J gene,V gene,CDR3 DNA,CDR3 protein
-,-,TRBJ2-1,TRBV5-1,TGCGCCAGCAGCTCTGCTATCACCGATGAGCAGTTCTTC,CASSSAITDEQFF
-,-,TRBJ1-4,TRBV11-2,TGTGCCAGCAGCCGTGGTTGGGGTAATGAAAAACTGTTTTTT,CASSRGWGNEKLFF
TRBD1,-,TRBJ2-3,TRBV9,TGTGCCAGCAGCGTTACCGGGACAGACACAGATACGCAGTATTTT,CASSVTGTDTDTQYF
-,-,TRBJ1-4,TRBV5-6,TGTGCCAGCACCTTGGGGCCGGGGGGGCCTGAAAAACTGTTTTTT,CASTLGPGGPEKLFF
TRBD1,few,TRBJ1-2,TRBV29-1,TGCAGTACCTCGACAGGGGGGAACCTCTATGGCTACACCTTC,CSTSTGGNLYGYTF
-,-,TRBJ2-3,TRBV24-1,TGTGCCACCAGTGATTGGGAAGGGGGTGCAGATACGCAGTATTTT,CATSDWEGGADTQYF
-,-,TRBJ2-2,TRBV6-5,TGTGCCAGCAGGGTAAACACCGGGGAGCTGTTTTTT,CASRVNTGELFF
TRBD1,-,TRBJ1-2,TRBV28,TGTGCCAGCAGTTTAGGGCAGGGGGTTTGGTATGGCTACACCTTC,CASSLGQGVWYGYTF
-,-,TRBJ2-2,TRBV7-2,TGTGCCAGCAGCCTCACAAGAACCGGGGAGCTGTTTTTT,CASSLTRTGELFF
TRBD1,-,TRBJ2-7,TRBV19,TGTGCCAGTGCGGACAGGGTCGGCGAGCAGTACTTC,CASADRVGEQYF
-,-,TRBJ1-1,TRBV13,TGTGCCAGCAGCAAGGGGGTGAACACTGAAGCTTTCTTT,CASSKGVNTEAFF
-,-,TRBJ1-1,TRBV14,TGTGCCAGCAGCCGTCGCGCGCACGGGTTCTTTAGAGCTTTCTTT,CASSRRAHGFFRAFF
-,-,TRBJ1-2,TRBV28,TGTGCCACAGACTTTTCCCCTAACTATGGCTACACCTTC,CATDFSPNYGYTF
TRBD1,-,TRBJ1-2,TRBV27,TGTGCCAGCAGATGGGGACAGGACTATGGCTACACCTTC,CASRWGQDYGYTF
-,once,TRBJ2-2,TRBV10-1,TGCGCCAGCCGAGCCCCCGGTCCCACCGGGGAGCTGTTTTTT,CASRAPGPTGELFF
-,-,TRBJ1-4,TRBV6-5,TGTGCCAGCAGTTACAGGCAGGCCAATGAAAAACTGTTTTTT,CASSYRQANEKLFF
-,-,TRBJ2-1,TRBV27,TGTGCCAGCAGTTTACAGGGTCGTGTGGGCAATGAGCAGTTCTTC,CASSLQGRVGNEQFF
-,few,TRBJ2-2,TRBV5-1,TGCGCCAGCAGCTGGGTTCCTACCCATAGCGGAGAGACCGGGGAGCTGTTTTTT,CASSWVPTHSGETGELFF
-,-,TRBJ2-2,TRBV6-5,TGTGCCAGCAGCGGGGACTTCAGCTGGGAGCTGTTTTTT,CASSGDFSWELFF
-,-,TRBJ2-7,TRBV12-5,TGTGCTAGTGGACCTGGACTCGAGGGGGACGAGCAGTACTTC,CASGPGLEGDEQYF
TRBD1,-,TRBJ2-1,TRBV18,TGTGCCAGCTCACCATTACAGGGGGTTGGCGATGAGCAGTTCTTC,CASSPLQGVGDEQFF
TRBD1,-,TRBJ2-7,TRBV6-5,TGTGCCAGCAGTTACTTGGACAGGGGGCGATACGAGCAGTACTTC,CASSYLDRGRYEQYF
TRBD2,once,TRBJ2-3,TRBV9,TGTGCCAGCAGTGGGACTAGCGCATCCACAGATACGCAGTATTTT,CASSGTSASTDTQYF
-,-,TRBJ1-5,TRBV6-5,TGTGCCAGCAGAGCGACGGGGTTGCGGGATCAGCCCCAGCATTTT,CASRATGLRDQPQHF
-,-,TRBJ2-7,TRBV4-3,TGCGCCAGCAGCCAGAGGACAGAATACTACGAGCAGTACTTC,CASSQRTEYYEQYF
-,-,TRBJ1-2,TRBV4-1,TGCGCCAGCAGCCAAGATGGGAAAGGCTACACCTTC,CASSQDGKGYTF
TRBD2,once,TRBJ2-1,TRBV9,TGTGCCCGCAGCGCGACGGGGGGGCGTATTGAGCAGTTCTTC,CARSATGGRIEQFF
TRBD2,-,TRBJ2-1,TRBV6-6,TGTGCCAGCAGCCGACTAGCGGGATTGACCCCATCCTACAATGAGCAGTTCTTC,CASSRLAGLTPSYNEQFF
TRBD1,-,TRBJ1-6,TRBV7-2,TGTGCCAGCAGCTCGGGACAGGGGACCTATAATTCACCCCTCCACTTT,CASSSGQGTYNSPLHF
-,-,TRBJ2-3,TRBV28,TGTGCCAGCAGTTCCCGCCCCGGGAAAGGGAGCACAGATACGCAGTATTTT,CASSSRPGKGSTDTQYF
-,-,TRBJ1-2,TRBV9,TGTGCCAGCAGCGTTGAGGGCAGGCCTTCATGCACCTTC,CASSVEGRPSCTF
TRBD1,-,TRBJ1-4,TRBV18,TGTGCCAGCTCTTACGGACAGGTTGCAACTAATGAAAAACTGTTTTTT,CASSYGQVATNEKLFF
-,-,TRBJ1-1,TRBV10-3,TGTGCCATCAGCGCTAGTGAAATATGGAACACTGAAGCTTTCTTT,CAISASEIWNTEAFF
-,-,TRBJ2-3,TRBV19,TGTGCCAGTAGTACCCCAGGGCGTGCGAGCACAGATACGCAGTATTTT,CASSTPGRASTDTQYF
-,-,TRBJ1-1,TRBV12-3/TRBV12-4,TGTGCCAGCAAAGTCTCGGGCACTGAAGCTTTCTTT,CASKVSGTEAFF
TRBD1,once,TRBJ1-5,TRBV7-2,TGTGCCAGTTCGACAGGGAGCGGGTATCAGCCCCAGCATTTT,CASSTGSGYQPQHF
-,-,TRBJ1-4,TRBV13,TGTGCCAGCAGCTCCCAACAGACTACAGGGCACACGCCCAATGAAAAACTGTTTTTT,CASSSQQTTGHTPNEKLFF
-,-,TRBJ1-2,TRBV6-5,TGTGCCAGCAGTTACTCAACGGGGGGCCTTGGCTACACCTTC,CASSYSTGGLGYTF
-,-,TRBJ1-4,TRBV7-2,TGTGCCAGCAGCTTGCGACGGAATGAAAAACTGTTTTTT,CASSLRRNEKLFF
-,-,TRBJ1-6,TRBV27,TGTGCCGCCCGTGGCCAGGATAATTCACCCCTCCACTTT,CAARGQDNSPLHF
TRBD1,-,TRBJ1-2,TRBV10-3,TGTGCCATCAGTGAGGGCTCTCGGGGACAGGGTGTGAACTATGGCTACACCTTC,CAISEGSRGQGVNYGYTF